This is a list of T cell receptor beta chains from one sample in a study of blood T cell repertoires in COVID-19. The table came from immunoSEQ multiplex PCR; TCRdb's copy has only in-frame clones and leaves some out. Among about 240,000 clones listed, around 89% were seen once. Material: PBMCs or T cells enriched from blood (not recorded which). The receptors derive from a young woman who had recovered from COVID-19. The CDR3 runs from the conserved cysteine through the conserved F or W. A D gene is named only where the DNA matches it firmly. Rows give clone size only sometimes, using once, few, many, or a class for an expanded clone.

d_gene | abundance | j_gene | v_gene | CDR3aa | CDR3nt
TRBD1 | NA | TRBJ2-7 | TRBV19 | CASSMEGQGEQYF | TGTGCCAGTAGTATGGAGGGACAGGGGGAGCAGTACTTC
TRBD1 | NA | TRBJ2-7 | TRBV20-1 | CSARQGVEQYF | TGCAGTGCTAGACAGGGGGTCGAGCAGTACTTC
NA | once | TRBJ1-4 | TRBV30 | CAWSPLSRVVEKLFF | TGTGCCTGGAGTCCTCTTTCAAGAGTCGTTGAAAAACTGTTTTTT
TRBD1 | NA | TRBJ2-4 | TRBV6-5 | CASSYWGQGTQYF | TGTGCCAGCAGTTACTGGGGACAGGGAACTCAGTACTTC
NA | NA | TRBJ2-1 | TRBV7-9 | CASEVKIPNEQFF | TGTGCCAGCGAGGTAAAGATCCCTAACGAGCAGTTCTTC
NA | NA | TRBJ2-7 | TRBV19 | CASSIGPRTDSYEQYF | TGTGCCAGTAGTATAGGCCCTCGGACAGACTCCTACGAGCAGTACTTC
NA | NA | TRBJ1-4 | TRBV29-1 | CSASPGSNEKLFF | TGCAGCGCCTCTCCAGGGTCAAATGAAAAACTGTTTTTT
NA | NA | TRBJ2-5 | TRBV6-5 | CASSSGGTVQETQYF | TGTGCCAGCAGTTCAGGCGGGACGGTCCAAGAGACCCAGTACTTC
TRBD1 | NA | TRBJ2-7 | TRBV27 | CASSLSSPDRAYSYEQYF | TGTGCCAGCAGTTTATCGAGCCCTGACAGGGCCTACTCCTACGAGCAGTACTTC
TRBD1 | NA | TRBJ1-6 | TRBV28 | CASSLTGSSYNSPLHF | TGTGCCAGCAGTTTGACAGGGAGCTCCTATAATTCACCCCTCCACTTT
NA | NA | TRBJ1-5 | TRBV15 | CATRQGPTQPQHF | TGTGCCACCAGGCAGGGCCCTACGCAGCCCCAGCATTTT
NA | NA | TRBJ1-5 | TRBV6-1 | CASSDYIVRELFNQPQHF | TGTGCCAGCAGTGACTACATTGTCAGGGAACTCTTCAATCAGCCCCAGCATTTT
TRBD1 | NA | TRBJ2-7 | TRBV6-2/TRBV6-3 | CASSLTGDYEQYF | TGTGCCAGCAGTCTGACAGGGGACTACGAGCAGTACTTC
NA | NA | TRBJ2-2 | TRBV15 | CATSRERGRNTGELFF | TGTGCCACCAGCAGAGAAAGGGGGAGGAACACCGGGGAGCTGTTTTTT
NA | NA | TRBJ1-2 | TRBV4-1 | CASSQVAGNTNYGYTF | TGCGCCAGCAGCCAAGTGGCAGGGAACACTAACTATGGCTACACCTTC
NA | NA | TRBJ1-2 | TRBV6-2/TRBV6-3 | CASSYGGGTDGYTF | TGTGCCAGCAGTTACGGGGGGGGAACGGATGGCTACACCTTC
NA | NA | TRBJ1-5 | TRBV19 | CASSIRSGDSQPQHF | TGTGCCAGTAGTATAAGGTCAGGGGATAGTCAGCCCCAGCATTTT
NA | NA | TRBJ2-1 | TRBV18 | CASSPLENEQFF | TGTGCCAGCTCTCCACTAGAGAATGAGCAGTTCTTC
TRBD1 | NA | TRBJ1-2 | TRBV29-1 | CSDTGQGRLGYTF | TGCAGCGACACCGGACAGGGAAGGTTAGGCTACACCTTC
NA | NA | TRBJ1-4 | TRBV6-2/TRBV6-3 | CASSYSRINEKLFF | TGTGCCAGCAGTTACTCGAGGATTAATGAAAAACTGTTTTTT
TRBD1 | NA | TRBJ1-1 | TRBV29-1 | CSVGTGGSATEAFF | TGCAGCGTTGGGACAGGGGGCTCGGCCACTGAAGCTTTCTTT
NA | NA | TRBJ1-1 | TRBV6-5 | CASNRARDIPEAFF | TGTGCCAGCAACCGCGCTCGGGACATCCCAGAAGCTTTCTTT
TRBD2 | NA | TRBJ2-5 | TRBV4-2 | CASSQGESGRGETQYF | TGTGCCAGCAGCCAAGGGGAGAGCGGGAGGGGGGAGACCCAGTACTTC
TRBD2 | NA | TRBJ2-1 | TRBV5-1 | CASSPGLAGGIYNEQFF | TGCGCCAGCAGCCCGGGACTAGCGGGAGGGATTTACAATGAGCAGTTCTTC
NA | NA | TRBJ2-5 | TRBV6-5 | CASSAGPRGTQYF | TGTGCCAGCAGCGCGGGACCCCGTGGGACCCAGTACTTC
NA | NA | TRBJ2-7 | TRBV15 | CATSGGGPFYEQYF | TGTGCCACCAGCGGCGGAGGGCCGTTCTACGAGCAGTACTTC
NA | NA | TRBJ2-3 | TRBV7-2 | CASSPPRGTQYF | TGTGCCAGCAGCCCTCCTAGGGGCACGCAGTATTTT
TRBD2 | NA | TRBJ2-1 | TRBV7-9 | CASSYPLADIYNEQFF | TGTGCCAGCAGCTACCCACTAGCGGACATCTACAATGAGCAGTTCTTC
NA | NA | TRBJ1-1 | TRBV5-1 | CASSWMGAGNTEAFF | TGCGCCAGCAGCTGGATGGGGGCCGGGAACACTGAAGCTTTCTTT
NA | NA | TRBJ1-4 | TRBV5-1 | CASSSGGRNEKLFF | TGCGCCAGCAGCTCGGGGGGGCGGAATGAAAAACTGTTTTTT
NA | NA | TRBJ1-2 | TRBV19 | CASSIPTGEYGYTF | TGTGCCAGTAGTATCCCGACGGGGGAATATGGCTACACCTTC
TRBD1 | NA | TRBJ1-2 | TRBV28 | CASSFLVPLGQGDNYGYTF | TGTGCCAGCAGTTTTTTGGTCCCCCTAGGACAGGGGGATAACTATGGCTACACCTTC
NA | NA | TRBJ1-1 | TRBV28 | CASSLAVMNTEAFF | TGTGCCAGCAGTTTGGCGGTTATGAACACTGAAGCTTTCTTT
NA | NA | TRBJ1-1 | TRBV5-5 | CASSLRVVNTEAFF | TGTGCCAGCAGCCTGAGGGTTGTGAACACTGAAGCTTTCTTT
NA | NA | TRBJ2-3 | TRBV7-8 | CASSSPYSSSTDTQYF | TGTGCCAGCAGCTCTCCGTACAGTTCGAGCACAGATACGCAGTATTTT
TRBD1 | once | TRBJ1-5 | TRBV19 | CASSSRGQGNLGNQPQHF | TGTGCCAGTAGTAGTCGGGGACAGGGGAATTTAGGCAATCAGCCCCAGCATTTT
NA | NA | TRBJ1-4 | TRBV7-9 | CASSFPERGQSF | TGTGCCAGCAGCTTTCCCGAACGTGGACAGTCCTTT
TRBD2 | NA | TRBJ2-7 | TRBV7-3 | CASSLTSGGYYEQYF | TGTGCCAGCAGCTTAACTAGCGGGGGATACTACGAGCAGTACTTC
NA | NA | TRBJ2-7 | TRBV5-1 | CASSPLDNSYEQYF | TGCGCCAGCAGCCCACTCGACAACTCCTACGAGCAGTACTTC
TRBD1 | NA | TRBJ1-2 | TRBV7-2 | CASSPNDRVYGYTF | TGTGCCAGCAGCCCTAACGACAGGGTCTATGGCTACACCTTC
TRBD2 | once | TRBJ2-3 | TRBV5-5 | CASSLVLAGGDTQYF | TGTGCCAGCAGCTTGGTCCTAGCGGGAGGAGATACGCAGTATTTT
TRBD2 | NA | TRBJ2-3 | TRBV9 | CASSRTSGLDTQYF | TGTGCCAGCAGTCGGACTAGCGGTTTAGATACGCAGTATTTT
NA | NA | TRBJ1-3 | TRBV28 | CASTSWQGSPGNTIYF | TGTGCCAGCACCTCCTGGCAGGGGTCACCTGGAAACACCATATATTTT
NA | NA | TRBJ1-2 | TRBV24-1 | CATSDLQGASYGYTF | TGTGCCACCAGTGATTTGCAAGGGGCTTCCTATGGCTACACCTTC
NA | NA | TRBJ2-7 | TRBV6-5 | CASSQTAFYEQYF | TGTGCCAGCAGCCAAACAGCCTTCTACGAGCAGTACTTC
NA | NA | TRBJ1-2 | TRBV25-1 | CASSEGQGFIANYGYTF | TGTGCCAGCAGTGAAGGGCAGGGCTTCATAGCTAACTATGGCTACACCTTC
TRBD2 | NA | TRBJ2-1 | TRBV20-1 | CSASTSGNPYNEQFF | TGCAGTGCTAGTACTAGCGGGAATCCCTACAATGAGCAGTTCTTC
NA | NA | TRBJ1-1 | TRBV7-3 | CASSLTGVTEAFF | TGTGCCAGCAGCTTGACAGGCGTTACTGAAGCTTTCTTT
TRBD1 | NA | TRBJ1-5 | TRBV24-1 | CATSGQGDNQPQHF | TGTGCCACCAGTGGACAGGGAGACAATCAGCCCCAGCATTTT
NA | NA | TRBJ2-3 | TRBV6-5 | CASSSRDPLGDTQYF | TGTGCCAGCAGTTCCCGGGATCCCCTCGGAGATACGCAGTATTTT
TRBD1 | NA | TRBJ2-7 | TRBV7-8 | CASSYRSRTGALSPYEQYF | TGTGCCAGCAGCTACCGCAGTAGGACAGGGGCATTAAGTCCCTACGAGCAGTACTTC
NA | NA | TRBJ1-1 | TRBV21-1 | CASSKGRGEGVNTEAFF | TGTGCCAGCAGCAAGGGGAGGGGGGAAGGAGTGAACACTGAAGCTTTCTTT
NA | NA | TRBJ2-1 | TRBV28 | CASSLYRERGYNEQFF | TGTGCCAGCAGTTTATACCGGGAGAGGGGCTACAATGAGCAGTTCTTC
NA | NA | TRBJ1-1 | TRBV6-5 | CASSYEGRGTEAFF | TGTGCCAGCAGTTACGAAGGGAGGGGGACTGAAGCTTTCTTT
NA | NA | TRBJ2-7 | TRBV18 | CASSPVGAGSEQYF | TGTGCCAGCTCCCCCGTTGGGGCGGGGAGCGAGCAGTACTTC
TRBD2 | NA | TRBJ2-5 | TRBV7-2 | CASSPTLAGGLKTQYF | TGTGCCAGCAGTCCCACCCTAGCGGGAGGGCTCAAGACCCAGTACTTC